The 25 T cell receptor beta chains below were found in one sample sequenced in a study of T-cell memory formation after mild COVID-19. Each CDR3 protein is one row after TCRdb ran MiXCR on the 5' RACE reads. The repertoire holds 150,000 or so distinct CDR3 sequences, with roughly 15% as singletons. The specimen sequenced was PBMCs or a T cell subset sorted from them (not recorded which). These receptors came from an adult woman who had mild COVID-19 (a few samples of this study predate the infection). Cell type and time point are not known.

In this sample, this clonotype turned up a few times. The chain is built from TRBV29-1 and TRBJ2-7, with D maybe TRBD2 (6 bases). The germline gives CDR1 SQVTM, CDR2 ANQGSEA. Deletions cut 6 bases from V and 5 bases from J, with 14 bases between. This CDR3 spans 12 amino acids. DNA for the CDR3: TGCAGCGTGGGTTCGGGGGTTCACGAGCAGTACTTC. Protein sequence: CSVGSGVHEQYF.

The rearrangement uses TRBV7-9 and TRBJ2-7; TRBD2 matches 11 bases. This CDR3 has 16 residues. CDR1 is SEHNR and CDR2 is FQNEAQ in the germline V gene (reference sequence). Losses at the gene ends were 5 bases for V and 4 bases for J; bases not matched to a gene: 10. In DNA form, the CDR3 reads TGTGCCAGCAGCCTGACTAGCGGGATAAGGGGGTACGAGCAGTACTTC. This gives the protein CASSLTSGIRGYEQYF.

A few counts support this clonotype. The CDR3 reads CASAKLAVTNIQYF. CDR3 DNA sequence: TGTGCCAGCGCTAAGTTGGCGGTCACAAACATTCAGTACTTC. V is TRBV7-6 and J is TRBJ2-4; D ambiguous. Trimming stripped 8 bases from V and 6 bases from J, with 17 bases between. The germline gives CDR1 SGHVS, CDR2 FNYEAQ. This CDR3 has 14 amino acids.

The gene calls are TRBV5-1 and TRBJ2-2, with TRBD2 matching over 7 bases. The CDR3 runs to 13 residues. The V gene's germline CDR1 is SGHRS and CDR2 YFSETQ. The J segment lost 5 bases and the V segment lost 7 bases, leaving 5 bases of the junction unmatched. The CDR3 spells CASRDYKTGELFF. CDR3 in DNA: TGCGCCAGCCGGGACTATAAAACCGGGGAGCTGTTTTTT.

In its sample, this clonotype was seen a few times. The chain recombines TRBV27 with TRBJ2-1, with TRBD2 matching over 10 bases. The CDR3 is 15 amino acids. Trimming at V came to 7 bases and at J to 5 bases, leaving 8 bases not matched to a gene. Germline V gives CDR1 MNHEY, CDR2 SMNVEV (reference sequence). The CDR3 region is CASISSGSMDNEQFF. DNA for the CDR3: TGTGCCAGCATATCTAGCGGGAGTATGGACAATGAGCAGTTCTTC.

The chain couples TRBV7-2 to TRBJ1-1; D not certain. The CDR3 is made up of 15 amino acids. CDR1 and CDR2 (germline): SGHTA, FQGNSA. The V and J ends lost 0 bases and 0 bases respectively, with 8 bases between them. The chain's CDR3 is CASSLASVMNTEAFF. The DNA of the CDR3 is TGTGCCAGCAGCTTAGCGTCGGTCATGAACACTGAAGCTTTCTTT.

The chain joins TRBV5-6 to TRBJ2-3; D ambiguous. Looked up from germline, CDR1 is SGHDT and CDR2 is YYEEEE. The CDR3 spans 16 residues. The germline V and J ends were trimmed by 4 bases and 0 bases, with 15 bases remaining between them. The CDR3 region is CASSLGRSTSTDTQYF. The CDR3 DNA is TGTGCCAGCAGCCTTGGACGGAGTACTAGCACAGATACGCAGTATTTT.

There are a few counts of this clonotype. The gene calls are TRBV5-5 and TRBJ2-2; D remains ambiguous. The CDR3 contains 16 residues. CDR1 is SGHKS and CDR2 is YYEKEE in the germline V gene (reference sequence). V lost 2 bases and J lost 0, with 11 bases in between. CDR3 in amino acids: CASSLTRLANTGELFF. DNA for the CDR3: TGTGCCAGCAGCTTAACCAGGTTGGCGAACACCGGGGAGCTGTTTTTT.

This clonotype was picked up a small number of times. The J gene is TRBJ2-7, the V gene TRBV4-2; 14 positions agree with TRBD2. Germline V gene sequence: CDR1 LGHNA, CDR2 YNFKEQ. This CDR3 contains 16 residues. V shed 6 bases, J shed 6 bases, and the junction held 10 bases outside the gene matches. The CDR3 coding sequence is TGTGCCAGCAGGAAGGGACTAGCGGGAGACGGGGGCGAGCAGTACTTC. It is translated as CASRKGLAGDGGEQYF.

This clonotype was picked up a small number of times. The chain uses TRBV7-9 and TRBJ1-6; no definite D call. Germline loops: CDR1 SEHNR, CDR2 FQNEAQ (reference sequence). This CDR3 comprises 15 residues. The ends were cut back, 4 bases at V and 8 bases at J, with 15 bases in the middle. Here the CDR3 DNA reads TGTGCCAGCAGCTCGCGGATCGGAACCGATTCACCCCTCCACTTT. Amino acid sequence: CASSSRIGTDSPLHF. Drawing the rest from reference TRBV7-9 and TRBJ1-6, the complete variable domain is DTGVSQNPRHKITKRGQNVTFRCDPISEHNRLYWYRQTLGQGPEFLTYFQNEAQLEKSRLLSDRFSAERPKGSFSTLEIQRTEQGDSAMYLCASSSRIGTDSPLHFGNGTRLTVT.

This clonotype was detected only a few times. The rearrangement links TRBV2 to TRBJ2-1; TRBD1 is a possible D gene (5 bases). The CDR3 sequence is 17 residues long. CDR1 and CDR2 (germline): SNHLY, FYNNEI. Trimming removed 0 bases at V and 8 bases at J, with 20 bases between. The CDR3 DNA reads TGTGCCAGCAGTGAAGCGTACAGGTCCCATGGTCCCGATGAGCAGTTCTTC. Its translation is CASSEAYRSHGPDEQFF.

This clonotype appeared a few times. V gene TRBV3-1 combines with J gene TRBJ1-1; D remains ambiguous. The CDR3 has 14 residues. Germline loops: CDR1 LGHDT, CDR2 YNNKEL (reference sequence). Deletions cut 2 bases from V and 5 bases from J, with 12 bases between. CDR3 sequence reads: CASSQIEERTEAFF. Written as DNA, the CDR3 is TGTGCCAGCAGCCAAATCGAAGAGAGGACTGAAGCTTTCTTT.

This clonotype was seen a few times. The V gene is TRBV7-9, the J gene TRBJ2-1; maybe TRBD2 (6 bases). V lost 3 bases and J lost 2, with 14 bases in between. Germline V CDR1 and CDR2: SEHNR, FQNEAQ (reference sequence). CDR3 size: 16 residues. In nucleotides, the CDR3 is TGTGCCAGCAGCTTTACGGGACTCCCAGCCTACAATGAGCAGTTCTTC. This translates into CASSFTGLPAYNEQFF.

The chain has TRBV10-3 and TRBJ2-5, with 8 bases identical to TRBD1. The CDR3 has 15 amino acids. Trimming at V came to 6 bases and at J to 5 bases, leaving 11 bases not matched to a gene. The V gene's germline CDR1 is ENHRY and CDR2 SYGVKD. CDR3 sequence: CAISSLGQGGETQYF. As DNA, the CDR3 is TGTGCCATCAGCTCACTTGGACAGGGTGGGGAGACCCAGTACTTC.

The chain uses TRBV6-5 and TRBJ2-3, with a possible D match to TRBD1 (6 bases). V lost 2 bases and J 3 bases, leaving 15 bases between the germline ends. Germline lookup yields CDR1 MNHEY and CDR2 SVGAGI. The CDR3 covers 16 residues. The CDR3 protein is CASSYLFTGNTDTQYF. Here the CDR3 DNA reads TGTGCCAGCAGTTACCTCTTTACAGGGAATACAGATACGCAGTATTTT.

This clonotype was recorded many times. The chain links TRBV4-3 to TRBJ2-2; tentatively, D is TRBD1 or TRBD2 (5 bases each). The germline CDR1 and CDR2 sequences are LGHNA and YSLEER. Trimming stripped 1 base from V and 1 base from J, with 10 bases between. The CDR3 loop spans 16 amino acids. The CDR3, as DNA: TGCGCCAGCAGCCAAGGGGCAGGGAGGAACACCGGGGAGCTGTTTTTT. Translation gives CASSQGAGRNTGELFF.

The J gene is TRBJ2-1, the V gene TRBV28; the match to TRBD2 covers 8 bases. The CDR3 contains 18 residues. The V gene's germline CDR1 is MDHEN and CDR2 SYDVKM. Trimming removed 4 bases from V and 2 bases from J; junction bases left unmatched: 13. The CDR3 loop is CASSYPTAGRGPYNEQFF. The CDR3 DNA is TGTGCCAGCAGTTACCCAACGGCCGGGAGGGGTCCCTACAATGAGCAGTTCTTC.

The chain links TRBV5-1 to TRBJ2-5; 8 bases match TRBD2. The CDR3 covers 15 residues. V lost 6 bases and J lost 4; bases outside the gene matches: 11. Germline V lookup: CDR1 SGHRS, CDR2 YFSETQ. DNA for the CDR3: TGCGCCAGCAACGTAGTGACCGGGGGGGCAGAGACCCAGTACTTC. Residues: CASNVVTGGAETQYF.

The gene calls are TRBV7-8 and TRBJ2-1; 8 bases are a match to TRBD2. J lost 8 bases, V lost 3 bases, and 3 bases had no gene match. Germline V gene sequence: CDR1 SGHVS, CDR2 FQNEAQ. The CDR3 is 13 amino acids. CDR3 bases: TGTGCCAGCAGCTTCGGGGGGGCCGATGAGCAGTTCTTC. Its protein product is CASSFGGADEQFF.

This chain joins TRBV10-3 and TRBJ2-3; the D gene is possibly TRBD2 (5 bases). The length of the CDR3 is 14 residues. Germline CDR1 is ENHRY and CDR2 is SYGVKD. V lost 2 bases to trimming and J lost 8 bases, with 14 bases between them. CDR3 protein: CAISETLDYGTQYF. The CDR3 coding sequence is TGTGCCATCAGTGAGACTCTCGACTACGGTACGCAGTATTTT.

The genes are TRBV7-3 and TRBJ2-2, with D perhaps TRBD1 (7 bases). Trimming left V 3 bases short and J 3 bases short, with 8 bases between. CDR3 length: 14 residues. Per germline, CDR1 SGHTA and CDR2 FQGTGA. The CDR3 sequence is CASSFRGDTGELFF. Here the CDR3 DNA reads TGTGCCAGCAGCTTCAGGGGGGACACCGGGGAGCTGTTTTTT.

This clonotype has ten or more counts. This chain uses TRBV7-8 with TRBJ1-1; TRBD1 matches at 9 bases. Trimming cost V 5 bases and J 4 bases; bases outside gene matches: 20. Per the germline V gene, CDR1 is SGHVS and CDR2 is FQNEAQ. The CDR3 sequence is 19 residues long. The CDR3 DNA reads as TGTGCCAGCAGCCATCCGGGACAGGGTAGGGCCCGGACTGGCACTGAAGCTTTCTTT. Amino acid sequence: CASSHPGQGRARTGTEAFF.

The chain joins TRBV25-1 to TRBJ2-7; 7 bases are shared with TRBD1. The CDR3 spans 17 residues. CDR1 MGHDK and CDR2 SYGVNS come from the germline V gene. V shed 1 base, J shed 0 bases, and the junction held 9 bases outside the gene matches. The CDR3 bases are TGTGCCAGCAGTGAATCGGGTGGGGCAGGGGGCTCCTACGAGCAGTACTTC. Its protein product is CASSESGGAGGSYEQYF.

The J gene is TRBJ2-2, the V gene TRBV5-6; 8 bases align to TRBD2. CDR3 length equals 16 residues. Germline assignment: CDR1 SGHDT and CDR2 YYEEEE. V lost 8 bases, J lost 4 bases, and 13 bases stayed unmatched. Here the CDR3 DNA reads TGTGCCAGTACCCCTGGCGGGAGGACCCTCACCGGGGAGCTGTTTTTT. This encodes CASTPGGRTLTGELFF.

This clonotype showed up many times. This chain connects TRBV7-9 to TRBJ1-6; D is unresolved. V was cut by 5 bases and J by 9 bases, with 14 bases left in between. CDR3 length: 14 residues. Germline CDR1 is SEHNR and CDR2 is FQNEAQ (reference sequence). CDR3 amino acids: CASSPGWERSPLHF. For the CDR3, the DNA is TGTGCCAGCAGCCCCGGCTGGGAACGTTCACCCCTCCACTTT.